The source of this T cell receptor beta chain is a study of T-cell memory formation after mild COVID-19. TCRdb used MiXCR to reprocess the 5' RACE reads, holding one entry per CDR3 protein. The table shows under 300,000 distinct CDR3 sequences, with 9.4% occurring only once. General study results and limits: Chiefly within CM and EM were the contracting CD4+ clones; CD8+ ones were within EMRA. In pre-infection memory, a portion of responding clones appeared, which suggested that cross-reactive memory joined.

Germline V gives CDR1 MNHEY, CDR2 SVGEGT. The CDR3 is 12 residues long. Trimming took 5 bases from V and 1 from J, leaving 6 bases between them. This clonotype was counted many times. The antigen is undetermined. The V gene is TRBV6-2 or TRBV6-3, the J gene TRBJ2-7, with a weak D call TRBD1 (5 bases). The sequencing input was PBMCs or a T cell subset sorted from them (not recorded which). The receptor's source is a young man who had mild COVID-19 (a few samples of this study predate the infection). Cell type and time point are not known. As DNA, the CDR3 is TGTGCCAGCAGTGACAGTTCCTACGAGCAGTACTTC. As protein: CASSDSSYEQYF.